Below, 23 T cell receptor beta chains from the same sample are listed, as sequenced in a study of CD8 T cells in Susac syndrome. cDNA came from approximately 0.5 to 1 ug RNA primed by random hexamers. TCRdb redid the calling of the immunoSEQ multiplex PCR reads with MiXCR, one entry per CDR3 protein. The sample holds about 180,000 distinct CDR3 sequences, 85% to 95% seen once. The material sequenced was CD4+ T cells from PBMCs. These receptors all come from a human donor with Susac syndrome.

In DNA, the CDR3 is TGCGCCAGCAGCCAAGAAGCAGGGAATAATTCACCCCTCCACTTT. This gives the protein CASSQEAGNNSPLHF. The chain couples TRBV4-3 to TRBJ1-6; TRBD1 is a possible D gene (5 bases). V lost 0 bases and J 5 bases, leaving 8 bases between the germline ends. The CDR3 sequence is 15 residues long. Germline V gene sequence: CDR1 LGHNA, CDR2 YSLEER.

This chain links TRBV5-1 with TRBJ1-2, with D possibly TRBD1 on 6 matching bases. V was clipped by 0 bases and J by 4 bases, with 13 bases between them. The CDR3 has 15 amino acids. CDR1 and CDR2 (germline): SGHRS, YFSETQ. The CDR3 nucleotides read TGCGCCAGCAGCTTGGCCGGAGGGGGAGGCTATGGCTACACCTTC. Its translation: CASSLAGGGGYGYTF.

This clonotype was detected only once. The CDR3, as DNA: TGTGCCTGGAGCGGACTAGCCCCTGAGACCCAGTACTTC. Translation gives CAWSGLAPETQYF. This chain joins TRBV30 and TRBJ2-5; TRBD2 agrees at 8 bases. Losses at the gene ends were 3 bases for V and 5 bases for J; bases not matched to a gene: 5. The CDR3 consists of 13 residues. Germline V CDR1 and CDR2: GTSNPN, SVGIG (reference sequence).

The chain combines TRBV23-1 with TRBJ2-7; tentatively, D is TRBD1 (6 bases). TRBV23-1 is placed among ORFs of uncertain function. The CDR3 is 12 residues long. Trimming shortened V by 0 bases and J by 6 bases, and 6 bases separated the two germline ends. For the CDR3, the DNA is TGCGCCAGCAGTCAATCAGGGGGCGAGCAGTACTTC. It translates to CASSQSGGEQYF.

V and J are TRBV7-2 and TRBJ1-2; 8 nucleotides match TRBD1. The ends lost 4 bases at V and 4 bases at J; junction bases unmatched: 5. Germline CDR1 reads SGHTA; CDR2 reads FQGNSA. This CDR3 has 14 residues. The CDR3 bases are TGTGCCAGCAGCTCACAGACAGGGGCCTATGGCTACACCTTC. It codes for CASSSQTGAYGYTF.

This clonotype came up once. The chain employs TRBV25-1 and TRBJ2-1, with D possibly TRBD1 on 6 matching bases. V was trimmed by 5 bases and J by 5 bases, leaving 13 bases between them. CDR3 length equals 14 residues. Germline CDR1 is MGHDK and CDR2 is SYGVNS. CDR3 sequence reads: CASSKAGTNNEQFF. The CDR3 DNA reads TGTGCCAGCAGTAAAGCCGGGACAAACAATGAGCAGTTCTTC.

The genes are TRBV29-1 and TRBJ1-4; D is perhaps TRBD1 (6 bases). V lost 4 bases and J lost 8, with 17 bases in between. From germline, CDR1 is SQVTM and CDR2 ANQGSEA. This CDR3 is built from 14 residues. The CDR3 reads CSVGTTGGGEKLFF. The CDR3 coding sequence is TGCAGCGTTGGGACGACAGGCGGAGGGGAAAAACTGTTTTTT.

This clonotype was observed once. The chain couples TRBV20-1 to TRBJ2-6, with D hard to call. Germline-derived CDR1 and CDR2 are DFQATT and SNEGSKA (reference sequence). This CDR3 is built from 13 residues. Trimming took 3 bases from V and 4 from J, leaving 7 bases between them. The chain's CDR3 is CSASPPGANVLTF. In DNA, the CDR3 is TGCAGTGCTAGTCCCCCCGGGGCCAACGTCCTGACTTTC.

The DNA of the CDR3 is TGTGCCAGCAGCCAAAGACCAGGACAGGGGAACACTGAAGCTTTCTTT. This sequence encodes CASSQRPGQGNTEAFF. The chain links TRBV3-1 to TRBJ1-1; the match to TRBD1 covers 8 bases. J gave up 1 base and V 2 bases, and 6 bases lay outside the gene matches. Germline assignment: CDR1 LGHDT and CDR2 YNNKEL (reference sequence). This CDR3 has 16 residues. The entire variable domain, with the rest obtained from reference TRBV3-1 and TRBJ1-1, is as follows: DTAVSQTPKYLVTQMGNDKSIKCEQNLGHDTMYWYKQDSKKFLKIMFSYNNKELIINETVPNRFSPKSPDKAHLNLHINSLELGDSAVYFCASSQRPGQGNTEAFFGQGTRLTVV.

There are a few counts of this clonotype. The rearrangement joins TRBV11-2 to TRBJ2-1; TRBD2 agrees at 14 bases. The CDR3 contains 17 residues. With 3 bases clipped from V and 8 bases from J, the junction kept 9 bases outside the gene matches. Germline CDR1 is SGHAT and CDR2 is FQNNGV. The CDR3 nucleotides read TGTGCCAGCAGCTTCGGGACTAGCGGGGGATTTTTGGATGAGCAGTTCTTC. Its translation: CASSFGTSGGFLDEQFF.

The J gene is TRBJ2-5, the V gene TRBV29-1; D unclear. V lost 8 bases to trimming and J lost 2 bases, with 12 bases between them. The CDR3 runs to 12 residues. Looked up from germline, CDR1 is SQVTM and CDR2 is ANQGSEA. CDR3 bases: TGCAGCTCCGGGTGGGAACAAGAGACCCAGTACTTC. Translation gives CSSGWEQETQYF.

This clonotype was detected once. This rearrangement joins TRBV5-6 to TRBJ2-7; D may be TRBD1 (5 bases). In germline, CDR1 is SGHDT, CDR2 YYEEEE. This CDR3 has 15 amino acids. V dropped 1 base and J dropped 2 bases, with 13 bases sitting between them. In DNA, the CDR3 is TGTGCCAGCAGCTTGTCTAGGGGCTGGACCTACGAGCAGTACTTC. It encodes CASSLSRGWTYEQYF.

The chain has TRBV30 and TRBJ1-4, with D maybe TRBD1 (5 bases). Per germline, CDR1 GTSNPN and CDR2 SVGIG (reference sequence). The length of the CDR3 is 12 residues. Deletions cut 2 bases from V and 9 bases from J, with 10 bases between. For the CDR3, the DNA is TGTGCCTGGAGTACCGACAGCAAAAAACTGTTTTTT. Translating it yields CAWSTDSKKLFF. Combining the CDR3 with reference TRBV30 and TRBJ1-4 gives the whole variable domain SQTIHQWPATLVQPVGSPLSLECTVEGTSNPNLYWYRQAAGRGLQLLFYSVGIGQISSEVPQNLSASRPQDRQFILSSKKLLLSDSGFYLCAWSTDSKKLFFGSGTQLSVL.

The V and J genes are TRBV12-3 or TRBV12-4 and TRBJ2-7, with D possibly matching TRBD2 (6 bases). The CDR3 extends over 14 amino acids. The V and J ends lost 5 bases and 7 bases respectively, with 18 bases between them. CDR3 nucleotide sequence: TGTGCCAGCAGTCCTATGGGGGGAGTGGGAGAGCAGTACTTC. Protein sequence: CASSPMGGVGEQYF.

The chain combines TRBV11-2 with TRBJ2-1, with 11 bases identical to TRBD2. CDR1 and CDR2 (germline): SGHAT, FQNNGV. The CDR3 is made up of 15 amino acids. After removal of 5 bases from V and 7 bases from J, the junction contained 7 bases not matched to a gene. The chain's CDR3 is CASSPNSGGGNEQFF. The CDR3 region has the DNA TGTGCCAGCAGCCCTAATAGCGGGGGGGGGAATGAGCAGTTCTTC. Complete variable domain (other parts from reference TRBV11-2 and TRBJ2-1): EAGVAQSPRYKIIEKRQSVAFWCNPISGHATLYWYQQILGQGPKLLIQFQNNGVVDDSQLPKDRFSAERLKGVDSTLKIQPAKLEDSAVYLCASSPNSGGGNEQFFGPGTRLTVL.

The rearrangement joins TRBV12-3 or TRBV12-4 to TRBJ1-1; D remains unclear. V was pared by 2 bases and J by 6 bases, with 4 bases between. The CDR3 covers 11 residues. Here the CDR3 reads CASSLISEAFF. CDR3 bases: TGTGCCAGCAGTTTAATCTCTGAAGCTTTCTTT.

The gene calls are TRBV7-9 and TRBJ1-6, with 9 nucleotides matching TRBD1. V trimming: 4 bases; J trimming: 7 bases; junction bases outside the gene matches: 11. The CDR3 consists of 17 residues. CDR1 is SEHNR, CDR2 FQNEAQ, per germline (reference sequence). CDR3 loop: CASSSFADRGGNSPLHF. The CDR3 DNA is TGTGCCAGCAGCTCATTCGCGGACAGGGGTGGGAATTCACCCCTCCACTTT.

V gene TRBV19 combines with J gene TRBJ1-1; TRBD1 matches 9 bases. CDR1 LNHDA and CDR2 SQIVND come from the germline V gene (reference sequence). V was clipped by 5 bases and J by 0 bases; unmatched bases: 1. The CDR3 is 14 residues long. In DNA, the CDR3 is TGTGCCAGTAGTCGGACAGGGGTGAACACTGAAGCTTTCTTT. Translating gives CASSRTGVNTEAFF.

This chain connects TRBV18 to TRBJ1-4, with D tentatively TRBD1 (5 bases). Germline assignment: CDR1 KGHSH and CDR2 LQKENI. The CDR3 loop spans 15 amino acids. V was clipped by 3 bases and J by 2 bases, with 10 bases between them. CDR3 in amino acids: CASSPMGGTNEKLFF. The DNA for the CDR3 is TGTGCCAGCTCACCGATGGGGGGGACTAATGAAAAACTGTTTTTT.

This chain joins TRBV5-1 and TRBJ1-2, with D perhaps TRBD1 (6 bases). The CDR3 covers 15 residues. Germline V gene lookup returns CDR1 SGHRS and CDR2 YFSETQ. V shed 4 bases and J shed 0 bases, with 13 bases lying between them. The DNA of the CDR3 is TGCGCCAGCAGCCTCAAGGGGGGGACTAACTATGGCTACACCTTC. This codes for CASSLKGGTNYGYTF.

The V gene is TRBV5-1, the J gene TRBJ2-1; 8 nucleotides match TRBD1. The V segment lost 4 bases and the J segment 4 bases; nucleotides outside the gene matches: 4. Germline V gene data show CDR1 as SGHRS and CDR2 as YFSETQ. The CDR3 has 14 residues. CDR3 coding DNA: TGCGCCAGCAGCGCGGGACAGGAGTACAATGAGCAGTTCTTC. Amino acid sequence: CASSAGQEYNEQFF.

This chain links TRBV14 with TRBJ2-3, with D uncertain. Between the trimmed V and J ends, which lost 1 base and 2 bases, there was a span of 7 bases. Germline V gives CDR1 SGHDN, CDR2 FVKESK. The CDR3 consists of 14 residues. CDR3 DNA sequence: TGTGCCAGCAGCCAAGTCCAACTCACAGATACGCAGTATTTT. Translating it yields CASSQVQLTDTQYF.

This clonotype appeared a single time. The chain joins TRBV9 to TRBJ1-1; D gene ambiguous. The CDR3 length is 13 residues. The germline V gene has CDR1 SGDLS and CDR2 YYNGEE. Trimming took 1 base from V and 2 from J, leaving 6 bases between them. CDR3 sequence (DNA): TGTGCCAGCAGCGTACGGATCAACACTGAAGCTTTCTTT. Translated: CASSVRINTEAFF.